This TCR beta chain was captured by sequencing in a study of blood T cell repertoires in COVID-19. Study as a whole: From T cells, B-cell-depleted T cells, or PBMCs came the material, which was cDNA or gDNA.

This clone was counted a few times. The CDR3 runs 13 residues. Between the trimmed V and J ends, which lost 1 base and 8 bases, there was a span of 12 bases. Germline lookup yields CDR1 SGHRS and CDR2 YFSETQ. Profiled with immunoSEQ multiplex PCR; TCRdb holds only in-frame clones, not every one. The sample holds around 190,000 clones, 87% seen once. The source of this sequence is a man between 18 and 35 years old with acute COVID-19. The specimen sequenced was PBMCs or T cells enriched from blood (not recorded which). The gene calls are TRBV5-1 and TRBJ1-2; a possible D gene is TRBD1 (5 bases). The chain's CDR3 is CASSLTGTLGYTF. The CDR3 region has the DNA TGCGCCAGCAGCTTGACAGGAACCCTCGGCTACACCTTC.